A single sample is the source of the 25 T cell receptor beta chains below, sequenced in a study of shared clonotypes between healthy human individuals. Produced via immunoSEQ multiplex PCR; TCRdb's table is partial and in-frame only. In the table there are approximately 640,000 clones, about 92% of which are singletons. The source material was memory CD8+ T cells from PBMCs. Subset in this sample: CD45RO+ cells pooled with CCR7-negative TemRA cells. These receptors were taken from a man aged 18-30 years in good health. Some clones in this sample may be carry-over from other donors' samples.

This clone was seen a few times. CDR3 DNA sequence: TGTGCCAGCGGAAAGGGGGCCACTGAAGCTTTCTTT. Protein product: CASGKGATEAFF. The rearrangement uses TRBV9 and TRBJ1-1, with 7 bases fitting TRBD1. This CDR3 region has 12 residues. CDR1 SGDLS and CDR2 YYNGEE come from the germline V gene. With 7 bases clipped from V and 4 bases from J, the junction kept 4 bases outside the gene matches.

There are a few counts of this clone. This rearrangement joins TRBV28 to TRBJ2-7; 9 bases line up with TRBD2. Germline V gene sequence: CDR1 MDHEN, CDR2 SYDVKM. The ends lost 2 bases at V and 2 bases at J; junction bases unmatched: 1. The CDR3 runs to 14 residues. CDR3 nucleotide sequence: TGTGCCAGCAGTTTAGGCGGGAGGGCCTACGAGCAGTACTTC. It codes for CASSLGGRAYEQYF.

The CDR3 DNA reads as TGTGCCAGTCAAGCAGGGCCAGCCTCCTACAATGAGCAGTTCTTC. Translated, it gives CASQAGPASYNEQFF. This chain links TRBV19 with TRBJ2-1; D perhaps matches TRBD1 (5 bases). Trimming pared 8 bases from V and 0 bases from J, leaving 14 bases between. CDR3 length: 15 residues. Germline lookup yields CDR1 LNHDA and CDR2 SQIVND (reference sequence).

The CDR3 here is CASSDSGGIETQYF. For the CDR3, the DNA is TGTGCCAGCAGTGATTCAGGGGGCATAGAGACCCAGTACTTC. J is TRBJ2-5 and V is TRBV6-1; 8 bases agree with TRBD1. V lost 3 bases to trimming and J lost 4 bases; unmatched junction nucleotides: 4. Per the germline V gene, CDR1 is MNHNS and CDR2 is SASEGT. The CDR3 contains 14 residues.

The chain joins TRBV5-4 to TRBJ2-5; 10 positions match TRBD2. Germline CDR1 is SGHNT and CDR2 is YYREEE (reference sequence). The junction had 10 bases not matched to a gene; V was cut back by 5 bases and J by 6 bases. The CDR3 covers 15 residues. The CDR3 DNA is TGTGCCAGCAGTCGACTAGCGGGCGGAGCGAAGACCCAGTACTTC. Translated: CASSRLAGGAKTQYF.

The CDR3 bases are TGTGCCAGCAGCTTCGGACTCCTCAATGAGCAGTTCTTC. As protein: CASSFGLLNEQFF. The chain employs TRBV5-6 and TRBJ2-1; D possibly corresponds to TRBD2 (5 bases). Germline CDR1 and CDR2: SGHDT and YYEEEE. The germline V and J ends were trimmed by 2 bases and 6 bases, with 9 bases remaining between them. The CDR3 contains 13 residues.

V and J are TRBV6-4 and TRBJ2-3; 7 bases fit TRBD1. Germline V lookup: CDR1 MRHNA, CDR2 SNTAGT. V lost 2 bases to trimming and J lost 1 base; unmatched junction nucleotides: 3. The CDR3 contains 15 residues. CDR3 nucleotides: TGTGCCAGCAGTGACCATGGACAGGGCACAGATACGCAGTATTTT. This translates into CASSDHGQGTDTQYF.

The chain carries TRBV28 and TRBJ2-1; TRBD1 matches at 8 bases. The CDR3 spans 16 residues. Germline CDR1 MDHEN, CDR2 SYDVKM. Trimming removed 3 bases from V and 10 bases from J; junction bases left unmatched: 14. The CDR3 loop reads CASSLDRADRRMEQFF. The CDR3 nucleotides are TGTGCCAGCAGTTTGGACAGGGCGGATAGGAGGATGGAGCAGTTCTTC.

Regarding this clone: This same CDR3 is encoded by further DNA sequences in the sample. The CDR3 sequence is CASSVGTASTDTQYF. The CDR3 nucleotides read TGTGCCAGCAGCGTGGGGACAGCTAGCACAGATACGCAGTATTTT. This chain joins TRBV9 and TRBJ2-3; 7 bases line up with TRBD1. The ends lost 2 bases at V and 0 bases at J; junction bases unmatched: 3. CDR3 size: 15 residues. The V gene's germline CDR1 is SGDLS and CDR2 YYNGEE. The full variable domain, its missing parts supplied by reference TRBV9 and TRBJ2-3, is DSGVTQTPKHLITATGQRVTLRCSPRSGDLSVYWYQQSLDQGLQFLIQYYNGEERAKGNILERFSAQQFPDLHSELNLSSLELGDSALYFCASSVGTASTDTQYFGPGTRLTVL.

This clone was detected only once. The chain uses TRBV19 and TRBJ2-5; no clear D gene. Germline CDR1 LNHDA, CDR2 SQIVND (reference sequence). CDR3 length equals 17 residues. The ends were cut back, 3 bases at V and 4 bases at J, with 21 bases in the middle. CDR3 region: CASSIIHESGLGETQYF. The CDR3 DNA is TGTGCCAGTAGTATTATTCACGAGTCAGGCCTCGGAGAGACCCAGTACTTC. The full variable domain, completed using reference TRBV19 and TRBJ2-5, is DGGITQSPKYLFRKEGQNVTLSCEQNLNHDAMYWYRQDPGQGLRLIYYSQIVNDFQKGDIAEGYSVSREKKESFPLTVTSAQKNPTAFYLCASSIIHESGLGETQYFGPGTRLLVL.

V gene TRBV29-1 combines with J gene TRBJ2-1; 8 nucleotides line up with TRBD1. The trim removed 7 bases at V and 7 bases at J, leaving 9 bases unmatched. Germline V lookup: CDR1 SQVTM, CDR2 ANQGSEA. This CDR3 is built from 13 residues. The CDR3, as DNA: TGCAGCGCGACAGGGGTTCTTGGGAATGAGCAGTTCTTC. The encoded protein is CSATGVLGNEQFF.

CDR3 coding DNA: TGTGCCATCAGTGAGTATGGGCATGAGCAGTACTTC. Protein: CAISEYGHEQYF. The chain employs TRBV10-3 and TRBJ2-7; D is unresolved. V dropped 1 base and J dropped 7 bases, with 8 bases sitting between them. Looked up from germline, CDR1 is ENHRY and CDR2 is SYGVKD. This CDR3 comprises 12 residues.

The J gene is TRBJ1-2, the V gene TRBV28; D remains ambiguous. Deletions cut 8 bases from V and 2 bases from J, with 21 bases between. CDR3 length: 16 residues. CDR1 and CDR2 from the germline V gene are MDHEN and SYDVKM. CDR3 amino acids: CASDGYLTRVNYGYTF. CDR3 DNA sequence: TGTGCCAGCGACGGATATCTAACTCGGGTGAACTATGGCTACACCTTC.

The chain combines TRBV9 with TRBJ2-1; 8 bases agree with TRBD1. CDR1 and CDR2 from the germline V gene are SGDLS and YYNGEE. The CDR3 has 15 amino acids. J gave up 4 bases and V 4 bases, and 7 bases lay outside the gene matches. The CDR3 sequence is CASSQTGVGYNEQFF. The CDR3 DNA reads TGTGCCAGCAGCCAGACAGGGGTAGGGTACAATGAGCAGTTCTTC.

The V call is TRBV7-6, the J call TRBJ2-5; the D is unclear. The germline V and J ends were trimmed by 4 bases and 5 bases, with 11 bases remaining between them. Germline V gene lookup returns CDR1 SGHVS and CDR2 FNYEAQ. The CDR3 is made up of 13 amino acids. The CDR3 coding sequence is TGTGCCAGCAGCTGGGCCCTTTACGAGACCCAGTACTTC. This gives the protein CASSWALYETQYF.

This sequence joins TRBV25-1 and TRBJ2-2, with a tentative D call TRBD2 (5 bases). Between the trimmed V and J ends, which lost 6 bases and 7 bases, there was a span of 12 bases. CDR3 length: 13 residues. The germline gives CDR1 MGHDK, CDR2 SYGVNS. The CDR3 nucleotides read TGTGCCAGCAGCCCCCGAGGGTTCGGGGAGCTGTTTTTT. Translated, it gives CASSPRGFGELFF.

V is TRBV4-1 and J is TRBJ2-5; 9 bases line up with TRBD2. V was pared by 4 bases and J by 7 bases, with 13 bases of the junction left unmatched. CDR1 and CDR2 from the germline V gene are MGHRA and YSYEKL. The CDR3 extends over 16 amino acids. In DNA, the CDR3 is TGCGCCAGCAGCCCCCGGGGCGGGAGGGCCGAGGTGACCCAGTACTTC. Translation gives CASSPRGGRAEVTQYF.

This clone has just one count. The chain recombines TRBV7-8 with TRBJ2-5; no firm D call. CDR1 is SGHVS and CDR2 is FQNEAQ in the germline V gene. The V and J ends lost 2 bases and 4 bases respectively, with 14 bases between them. This CDR3 is 15 amino acids long. CDR3 sequence (DNA): TGTGCCAGCAGCTTAATCTGGGAACGTCCAGAGACCCAGTACTTC. Its translation is CASSLIWERPETQYF.

For the CDR3, the DNA is TGTGCCAGCAGAGAAACAGGGTTCCTGTACGGCTACACCTTC. This encodes CASRETGFLYGYTF. This chain joins TRBV27 and TRBJ1-2; D is possibly TRBD1 (6 bases). This CDR3 is built from 14 residues. Germline CDR1 MNHEY, CDR2 SMNVEV (reference sequence). V was trimmed by 6 bases and J by 8 bases, leaving 19 bases between them.

The V gene is TRBV7-3, the J gene TRBJ1-2; D unresolved. The CDR3 is 11 amino acids. The germline V gene encodes CDR1 SGHTA and CDR2 FQGTGA. V was shortened by 5 bases and J by 13 bases, with 14 bases between the two germline ends. CDR3 DNA: TGTGCCAGCAGCGATGGAAGGGAACCCACCTTC. The encoded protein is CASSDGREPTF.

The chain is built from TRBV6-1 and TRBJ1-2; possibly TRBD1 for D (6 bases). Trimming removed 6 bases at V and 6 bases at J, with 20 bases between. Germline V gene sequence: CDR1 MNHNS, CDR2 SASEGT. CDR3 length: 15 residues. As DNA, the CDR3 is TGTGCCAGCAGAAAGGACCCCGGGACAAGTGATGGCTACACCTTC. Translated: CASRKDPGTSDGYTF.

The chain links TRBV28 to TRBJ2-7, with 11 nucleotides matching TRBD2. This CDR3 comprises 14 residues. Per germline, CDR1 MDHEN and CDR2 SYDVKM. J was trimmed by 0 bases and V by 9 bases; bases with no gene match: 4. The CDR3 DNA sequence: TGTGCCAGTCGACTAGCGGGAAGCTCCTACGAGCAGTACTTC. Its protein is CASRLAGSSYEQYF.

CDR3 residues: CASSLFPESRQGEDGYTF. The CDR3 DNA is TGTGCCAGCAGCTTATTTCCCGAATCCCGACAGGGCGAAGATGGCTACACCTTC. The rearrangement joins TRBV7-6 to TRBJ1-2, with 7 bases fitting TRBD1. The junction had 18 bases not matched to a gene; V was cut back by 2 bases and J by 6 bases. CDR1 and CDR2 (germline): SGHVS, FNYEAQ. The CDR3 has 18 residues.

This chain links TRBV9 with TRBJ2-5; 10 bases fit TRBD2. The CDR3 has 17 amino acids. Germline V gene sequence: CDR1 SGDLS, CDR2 YYNGEE. J lost 1 base, V lost 0 bases, and 6 bases had no gene match. The DNA of the CDR3 is TGTGCCAGCAGCGTAGCTAGTACTAGCGGGGTCCAAGAGACCCAGTACTTC. Translation: CASSVASTSGVQETQYF.

This chain uses TRBV27 with TRBJ2-1, with a possible D match to TRBD2 (6 bases). The length of the CDR3 is 15 residues. Trimming cost V 8 bases and J 0 bases, with 14 bases left between them. CDR1 is MNHEY and CDR2 is SMNVEV in the germline V gene (reference sequence). The CDR3 region has the DNA TGTGCCAGCGCGGCTAGCGATAGCTCCTACAATGAGCAGTTCTTC. Translation gives CASAASDSSYNEQFF.